Sequencing of this T cell receptor beta chain was carried out in a study of cytomegalovirus exposure and HLA in healthy donors. Amplification used 60 Vbeta primers and 13 Jbeta primers. Here immunoSEQ multiplex PCR was the method, and the copy in TCRdb shows in-frame clones only, minus some. There are fewer than 250,000 clones in the sample; around 81% occur only once, and 1.5% to 2% lies in the top ten. CDR3 size: 15 residues. The trim removed 4 bases at V and 3 bases at J, leaving 6 bases unmatched. Looked up from germline, CDR1 is SGHRS and CDR2 is YFSETQ. This sequence joins TRBV5-1 and TRBJ2-3; TRBD1 aligns across 9 bases. This TCR was sampled from a man aged 18 to 30 in good health and CMV-seronegative. The sequencing sample was made of PBMCs. Here the CDR3 reads CASSPMDRGTDTQYF. CDR3 nucleotides: TGCGCCAGCAGCCCCATGGACAGGGGAACAGATACGCAGTATTTT.